Shown below are 8 T cell receptor beta chains from a single sample sequenced in a study of blood T cell repertoires in COVID-19. TCRdb's copy holds only in-frame clones and misses some; the assay was immunoSEQ multiplex PCR. The table includes a few hundred thousand clones, 80% to 90% detected once. The sequenced sample was peripheral blood. These receptors were collected from a woman aged 80 or older with acute or convalescent COVID-19.

This clone was recorded at least ten times. The J gene is TRBJ2-7, the V gene TRBV4-1, with D possibly TRBD1 on 8 matching bases. V lost 0 bases, J lost 3 bases, and 24 bases lay in between. In germline, CDR1 is MGHRA, CDR2 YSYEKL. CDR3 length: 19 amino acids. CDR3 protein: CASSQESVREGQEIYEQYF. In nucleotides, the CDR3 is TGCGCCAGCAGCCAAGAGTCGGTGAGGGAGGGACAGGAAATCTACGAGCAGTACTTC.

This rearrangement joins TRBV2 to TRBJ1-4, with 7 bases identical to TRBD1. CDR3 length: 14 residues. Germline CDR1 and CDR2: SNHLY and FYNNEI. V lost 6 bases, J lost 5 bases, and 6 bases stayed unmatched. The CDR3 DNA is TGTGCCAGCAGAGCCGACAGGGAGAATGAAAAACTGTTTTTT. Amino acids: CASRADRENEKLFF.

In DNA, the CDR3 is TGTGCCAGCAGTTCGGTGCCAACTAATGAAAAACTGTTTTTT. Amino acid sequence: CASSSVPTNEKLFF. This chain connects TRBV5-5 to TRBJ1-4; no firm D call. In germline, CDR1 is SGHKS, CDR2 YYEKEE (reference sequence). The CDR3 totals 14 residues. Trimming took off 5 bases at V and 0 bases at J, with 8 bases between the two ends.

The genes are TRBV12-3 or TRBV12-4 and TRBJ2-3; 7 bases are shared with TRBD2. CDR3 size: 12 residues. The V segment lost 6 bases and the J segment 5 bases; nucleotides outside the gene matches: 2. CDR3 sequence (DNA): TGTGCCAGCAGCCCTAGCGGAGATACGCAGTATTTT. It encodes CASSPSGDTQYF.

The chain has TRBV29-1 and TRBJ1-1; weak D call: TRBD1 (6 bases). This CDR3 has 15 residues. The V end was cut by 1 base, the J end by 5 bases, with 17 bases between. CDR1 is SQVTM, CDR2 ANQGSEA, per germline. CDR3 nucleotides: TGCAGCGTTGAAGGTGGGGGCAGGTCAAGGACTGAAGCTTTCTTT. Amino acids: CSVEGGGRSRTEAFF.

The chain recombines TRBV27 with TRBJ2-7; 8 bases are a match to TRBD1. The V and J ends lost 0 bases and 6 bases, in that order; junction bases with no gene match: 10. This CDR3 contains 16 residues. Germline V lookup: CDR1 MNHEY, CDR2 SMNVEV (reference sequence). The CDR3 sequence is CASSLSTDRGVGEQYF. The CDR3, as DNA: TGTGCCAGCAGTTTATCTACAGACAGGGGAGTCGGCGAGCAGTACTTC.

The chain joins TRBV10-3 to TRBJ2-7, with TRBD2 matching 15 bases. Germline V gene data show CDR1 as ENHRY and CDR2 as SYGVKD. The CDR3 covers 17 residues. Trimming removed 2 bases from V and 0 bases from J; junction bases left unmatched: 2. CDR3 DNA sequence: TGTGCCATCAGTGAGGGACTAGCGGGAGGGCTCTCCTACGAGCAGTACTTC. Protein sequence: CAISEGLAGGLSYEQYF.

The chain couples TRBV29-1 to TRBJ1-2, with unresolved D. The CDR3 consists of 10 residues. Germline CDR1 and CDR2: SQVTM and ANQGSEA. Trimming stripped 3 bases from V and 4 bases from J, with 3 bases between. As DNA, the CDR3 is TGCAGCGTTGACAGCTATGGCTACACCTTC. This translates into CSVDSYGYTF. The variable domain in full, with the rest retrieved from reference TRBV29-1 and TRBJ1-2, is SAVISQKPSRDICQRGTSLTIQCQVDSQVTMMFWYRQQPGQSLTLIATANQGSEATYESGFVIDKFPISRPNLTFSTLTVSNMSPEDSSIYLCSVDSYGYTFGSGTRLTVV.